These T cell receptor beta chains were read from a single sample in a study of Graves' ophthalmopathy and Graves' hyperthyroidism. Using its own MiXCR run on the multiplex PCR reads, TCRdb lists one record per CDR3 protein. The table has roughly 160,000 distinct CDR3 sequences, roughly two fifths seen once. Sequenced material: peripheral blood. These receptors came from a man aged 25 to 40 with Graves' ophthalmopathy. Each CDR3 is given with its conserved first and last residue. D genes are given only for firm matches. Rows give clone size only sometimes, using once, few, many, or a class for an expanded clone.

j_call v_call clone_size d_call cdr3_nt cdr3_aa
TRBJ2-5 TRBV7-2 . . TGTGCCAGCAGCCCGGACTCCGGGCCGATAGACGGAGGGACCCAGTACTTC CASSPDSGPIDGGTQYF
TRBJ1-5 TRBV6-2/TRBV6-3 many TRBD1 TGTGCCAGCAGCTCCCCAAGGACAGGGCGTCCTCAGCCCCAGCATTTT CASSSPRTGRPQPQHF
TRBJ2-5 TRBV7-2 . TRBD1 TGTGCCAGCAGCTTAGTCAGGGGGTTCGAGACCCAGTACTTC CASSLVRGFETQYF
TRBJ1-2 TRBV10-2 many . TGCGCCAGCAGTAGGGACGACTATGGCTACACCTTC CASSRDDYGYTF
TRBJ2-7 TRBV6-2/TRBV6-3 . . TGTGCCAGCAGTTACCAAATGGACAGCTCCTACGAGCAGTACTTC CASSYQMDSSYEQYF
TRBJ1-1 TRBV12-3/TRBV12-4 . . TGTGCCAGCAGTTTGCAGGGAAAAAGGACTGAAGCTTTCTTT CASSLQGKRTEAFF
TRBJ1-6 TRBV27 . . TGTGCCAGCAGTTTTGGCGGGACCAATTCACCCCTCCACTTT CASSFGGTNSPLHF
TRBJ1-1 TRBV29-1 many . TGCAGCGGCAGGGCAGGGCCCCGACCAAAGAACACTGAAGCTTTCTTT CSGRAGPRPKNTEAFF
TRBJ2-7 TRBV12-3/TRBV12-4 many . TGTGCCAGCAGTTTAGGAGACAGGCCGCGGGAGCAGTACTTC CASSLGDRPREQYF
TRBJ2-7 TRBV11-2 . TRBD2 TGTGCCAGCAGCTTTGGGCCGGGACTAGCGGGGTCTCAACGCATGGGAGAGCAGTACTTC CASSFGPGLAGSQRMGEQYF
TRBJ1-6 TRBV6-5 few . TGTGCCAGCAGTTACTCGTTCAGGGGTGGGGTAAATTCGCCCCTCCACTTT CASSYSFRGGVNSPLHF
TRBJ1-2 TRBV29-1 many TRBD1 TGCAGCGTTCTCAAGGACAGGGAAGGCGGCTATGGCTACACCTTC CSVLKDREGGYGYTF
TRBJ2-7 TRBV30 many . TGTGCCTGGACGGGACTCTCCTACGAGCAGTACTTC CAWTGLSYEQYF
TRBJ2-7 TRBV6-2/TRBV6-3 . . TGTGCCAGCGGCGACTCGGTCTACGAGCAGTACTTC CASGDSVYEQYF
TRBJ1-1 TRBV6-1 many . TGTGCCAGCAGTGATGCAGGGTGGGCCACTGAAGCTTTCTTT CASSDAGWATEAFF
TRBJ2-5 TRBV28 . TRBD2 TGTGCCAGCACCCCGGGACTAGCGGGAGGTTTACAAGAGACCCAGTACTTC CASTPGLAGGLQETQYF
TRBJ1-2 TRBV5-6 many . TGTGCCAGCAGCTTTGAAGAAGGGGATATTTATGGCTACACCTTC CASSFEEGDIYGYTF
TRBJ1-5 TRBV27 many . TGTGCCAGCAGTTTATCGGCCGTGGGTAGCAATCAGCCCCAGCATTTT CASSLSAVGSNQPQHF
TRBJ1-1 TRBV7-9 . . TGTGCCAGCAGCCTCACAACAGGGTACGCTGAAGCTTTCTTT CASSLTTGYAEAFF
TRBJ2-5 TRBV30 . TRBD2 TGTGCCTGGGACGGACTAGCAAGAGAGACCCAGTACTTC CAWDGLARETQYF
TRBJ2-2 TRBV30 many TRBD2 TGTGCCTGGGGGAATAGCGGGAAAGGGTCCGGGGAGCTGTTTTTT CAWGNSGKGSGELFF
TRBJ2-7 TRBV4-3 . TRBD1 TGCGCCAGCAGCCAAGACGACAGGGGCCGGGGCGAGCAGTACTTC CASSQDDRGRGEQYF
TRBJ1-1 TRBV7-2 many TRBD1 TGTGCCAGCAGCACGGGACAGAAAGCTTTCTTT CASSTGQKAFF
TRBJ1-5 TRBV12-3/TRBV12-4 . TRBD1 TGTGCCAGCAGTTCTTCACAGGGGGGTAGCAATCAGCCCCAGCATTTT CASSSSQGGSNQPQHF
TRBJ2-4 TRBV12-3/TRBV12-4 . TRBD1 TGTGCCAGCAGTCCGTCGACAGGGGGCGCGGTAGACATTCAGTACTTC CASSPSTGGAVDIQYF
TRBJ1-1 TRBV20-1 many TRBD1 TGCAGTGCTAGAGATAGTAACCGTGCTATCGGACAGGGGAGAGTTAGGGACACTGAAGCTTTCTTT CSARDSNRAIGQGRVRDTEAFF
TRBJ1-1 TRBV7-6 many . TGTGCCAGCAGCTTGGCTGAGAACACTGAAGCTTTCTTT CASSLAENTEAFF
TRBJ1-1 TRBV12-3/TRBV12-4 once TRBD1 TGTGCCAGCAACTTGGGACAGACTGAAGCTTTCTTT CASNLGQTEAFF
TRBJ2-4 TRBV7-2 many . TGTGCCAGCAGCCGAGGGGAAAACATTCAGTACTTC CASSRGENIQYF
TRBJ1-3 TRBV6-5 . . TGTGCCAGCAGTTACTCGGGGGGTTCTGGAAACACCATATATTTT CASSYSGGSGNTIYF
TRBJ2-7 TRBV11-1 once TRBD1 TGTGCCAGCAGCCATGGACAGGGGATTTACGAGCAGTACTTC CASSHGQGIYEQYF
TRBJ1-5 TRBV5-5 many . TGTGCCAGCAGCTGGGACGGATCTAGCAATCAGCCCCAGCATTTT CASSWDGSSNQPQHF
TRBJ1-5 TRBV4-1 . . TGCGCCAGCAGCCAAGGGGGTTGGGGGCTTCACAATCAGCCCCAGCATTTT CASSQGGWGLHNQPQHF
TRBJ1-6 TRBV19 . . TGTGCCAGTAGTATCGGACAAAATAATTCACCCCTCCACTTT CASSIGQNNSPLHF
TRBJ1-2 TRBV20-1 many . TGCAGTGCTAGAGGAACTTCCTCTCGGACAGAACGAATTCCTAACTATGGCTACACCTTC CSARGTSSRTERIPNYGYTF
TRBJ1-5 TRBV6-2/TRBV6-3 . TRBD1 TGTGCCAGCAGTCCCCGGGACAGGGGAGTCGGCAGCAATCAGCCCCAGCATTTT CASSPRDRGVGSNQPQHF
TRBJ1-1 TRBV7-9 . . TGTGCCAGCAGCTTGGTTTTTGGCAGGGAAACTGAAGCTTTCTTT CASSLVFGRETEAFF
TRBJ1-1 TRBV12-3/TRBV12-4 many . TGTGCCAGCAGCCGCGGGACTGAAGCTTTCTTT CASSRGTEAFF
TRBJ2-5 TRBV30 many . TGTGCCTGGAGTGGGCGGGTGCAGGGGGGCCAAGAGACCCAGTACTTC CAWSGRVQGGQETQYF
TRBJ1-5 TRBV7-2 many . TGTGCCAGCAGCTTTGGGGGACTCAATCAGCCCCAGCATTTT CASSFGGLNQPQHF
TRBJ2-7 TRBV12-3/TRBV12-4 . . TGTGCCAGCAGTTTGGGGGACGACGAGCAGTACTTC CASSLGDDEQYF
TRBJ2-7 TRBV6-2/TRBV6-3 many . TGTGCCAGCACCCAAAGGGGCAGGCTCTCCTACGAGCAGTACTTC CASTQRGRLSYEQYF